The 12 T cell receptor beta chains below were found in one sample sequenced in a study of T cell clonotyping in hematopoietic cell transplantation. Clones were read by immunoSEQ multiplex PCR, and TCRdb kept only the in-frame ones, dropping some. The sample has about 9,000 clones, about 86% seen once. Sequencing was performed on PBMCs, taken 180 days after allogeneic stem cell transplant. These receptor sequences come from a human patient who had an allogeneic stem cell transplant, so the T cells may come from the graft donor. The donor label of this sample is uncertain. Some clones in this sample may be carry-over from other donors' samples.

This clone was recorded once. This chain connects TRBV6-1 to TRBJ2-7, with 8 nucleotides matching TRBD1. CDR3 length: 14 amino acids. J was trimmed by 6 bases and V by 7 bases; bases with no gene match: 11. From germline, CDR1 is MNHNS and CDR2 SASEGT. CDR3 nucleotides: TGTGCCAGCATCCTAACCACGACAGGGGCCGAGCAGTACTTC. Residues: CASILTTTGAEQYF.

The chain recombines TRBV5-1 with TRBJ2-3; possibly TRBD2 for D (6 bases). V was trimmed by 5 bases and J by 0 bases, leaving 13 bases between them. The CDR3 length is 15 residues. In germline, CDR1 is SGHRS, CDR2 YFSETQ. This CDR3 is CASSSSALSTDTQYF. For the CDR3, the DNA is TGCGCCAGCAGTTCTAGCGCGCTTAGCACAGATACGCAGTATTTT. The variable domain in full, completed from reference TRBV5-1 and TRBJ2-3, reads KAGVTQTPRYLIKTRGQQVTLSCSPISGHRSVSWYQQTPGQGLQFLFEYFSETQRNKGNFPGRFSGRQFSNSRSEMNVSTLELGDSALYLCASSSSALSTDTQYFGPGTRLTVL.

This rearrangement joins TRBV30 to TRBJ1-5, with 8 bases matching TRBD1. Germline CDR1 and CDR2: GTSNPN and SVGIG (reference sequence). The V gene end was trimmed by 2 bases and the J gene end by 6 bases; junction bases not matched to a gene: 12. The CDR3 contains 16 residues. The chain's CDR3 is CAWSPGQGGSGQPQHF. CDR3 coding DNA: TGTGCCTGGAGTCCCGGACAGGGTGGATCGGGTCAGCCCCAGCATTTT.

The chain is built from TRBV2 and TRBJ1-6; 9 bases are shared with TRBD1. After removal of 8 bases from V and 9 bases from J, the junction contained 14 bases not matched to a gene. This CDR3 has 16 amino acids. Germline loops: CDR1 SNHLY, CDR2 FYNNEI. The CDR3 DNA reads TGTGCCAGCCGGGTACAGGGGGCAATTCCGGGTTCACCCCTCCACTTT. Amino acids: CASRVQGAIPGSPLHF.

This clone was seen just once. The chain has TRBV6-5 and TRBJ1-1; D remains unclear. V was cut by 2 bases and J by 4 bases, with 14 bases left in between. CDR3 length: 15 amino acids. Germline assignment: CDR1 MNHEY and CDR2 SVGAGI. This chain's CDR3 is CASSYVPAVPTEAFF. The CDR3 region has the DNA TGTGCCAGCAGTTACGTACCGGCAGTTCCCACTGAAGCTTTCTTT.

V and J are TRBV27 and TRBJ2-1; D might be TRBD2 (6 bases). Germline CDR1 MNHEY, CDR2 SMNVEV (reference sequence). This CDR3 contains 15 residues. Trimming pared 5 bases from V and 0 bases from J, leaving 11 bases between. In DNA form, the CDR3 reads TGTGCCAGCAGTCCGGGACTGGCCTCCTACAATGAGCAGTTCTTC. Translating it yields CASSPGLASYNEQFF.

This sequence joins TRBV6-5 and TRBJ1-2, with D maybe TRBD1 (5 bases). V was shortened by 4 bases and J by 4 bases, with 19 bases between the two germline ends. This CDR3 contains 16 residues. Germline lookup yields CDR1 MNHEY and CDR2 SVGAGI. The CDR3 DNA reads as TGTGCCAGCAGTTCGCTGACAGCGCAAACTCTCTATGGCTACACCTTC. This encodes CASSSLTAQTLYGYTF.

V is TRBV14 and J is TRBJ2-7, with 8 bases fitting TRBD2. The germline gives CDR1 SGHDN, CDR2 FVKESK. V trimming: 1 base; J trimming: 2 bases; junction bases outside the gene matches: 13. CDR3 length: 18 residues. The CDR3 sequence: CASSQVLALAGGPYEQYF. DNA of the CDR3: TGTGCCAGCAGCCAAGTGCTCGCTTTGGCGGGGGGACCCTACGAGCAGTACTTC.

The chain couples TRBV7-2 to TRBJ1-4; D is possibly TRBD1 (5 bases). The V and J ends lost 4 bases and 7 bases respectively, with 16 bases between them. Germline V gives CDR1 SGHTA, CDR2 FQGNSA. This CDR3 comprises 15 residues. CDR3 region: CASSSPGRRGEKLFF. The DNA of the CDR3 is TGTGCCAGCAGCTCTCCAGGACGGAGGGGTGAAAAACTGTTTTTT.

The V call is TRBV10-3, the J call TRBJ1-5, with TRBD1 identical over 7 bases. The CDR3 totals 17 residues. Germline CDR1 and CDR2: ENHRY and SYGVKD. J gave up 0 bases and V 2 bases, and 7 bases lay outside the gene matches. The CDR3 region is CAISEGTDYYSNQPQHF. CDR3 DNA: TGTGCCATCAGTGAGGGGACAGACTACTATAGCAATCAGCCCCAGCATTTT.

This sequence joins TRBV11-1 and TRBJ2-7; TRBD1 might be the D (5 bases). V shed 1 base and J shed 7 bases, with 11 bases lying between them. Germline lookup yields CDR1 SGHAT and CDR2 FQDESV (reference sequence). CDR3 length: 13 amino acids. The CDR3 DNA reads as TGTGCCAGCAGCTTAGACGCAGGGCGGGAGCAGTACTTC. Translating gives CASSLDAGREQYF.

The rearrangement uses TRBV7-9 and TRBJ2-1, with 10 positions matching TRBD2. V lost 7 bases and J lost 4; bases outside the gene matches: 4. Germline CDR1 SEHNR, CDR2 FQNEAQ (reference sequence). There are 14 residues in the CDR3. The CDR3 nucleotides read TGTGCCAGCAAAAGACTAGCGGGTTACAATGAGCAGTTCTTC. Translating gives CASKRLAGYNEQFF.